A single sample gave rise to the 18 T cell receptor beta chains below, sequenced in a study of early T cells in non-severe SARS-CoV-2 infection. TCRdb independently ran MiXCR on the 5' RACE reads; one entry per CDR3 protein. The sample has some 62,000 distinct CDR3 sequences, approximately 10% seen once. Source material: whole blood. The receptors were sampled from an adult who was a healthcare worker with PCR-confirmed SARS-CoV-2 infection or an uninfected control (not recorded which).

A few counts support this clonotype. CDR3 loop: CASSPQSGFNQPQHF. CDR3 in DNA: TGTGCCAGCTCACCACAGTCAGGGTTCAATCAGCCCCAGCATTTT. The chain is built from TRBV18 and TRBJ1-5; a weak D match, TRBD1 (5 bases). With 1 base removed from V and 3 bases from J, the gap between germline ends came to 10 bases. CDR3 length: 15 residues. The germline V gene encodes CDR1 KGHSH and CDR2 LQKENI.

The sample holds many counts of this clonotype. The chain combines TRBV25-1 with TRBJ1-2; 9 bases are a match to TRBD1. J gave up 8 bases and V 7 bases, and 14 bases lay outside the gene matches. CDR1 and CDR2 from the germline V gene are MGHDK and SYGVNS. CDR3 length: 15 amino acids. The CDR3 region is CASISGGDRANGYTF. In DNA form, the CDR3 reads TGTGCCAGCATCTCCGGCGGGGACAGGGCAAACGGCTACACCTTC.

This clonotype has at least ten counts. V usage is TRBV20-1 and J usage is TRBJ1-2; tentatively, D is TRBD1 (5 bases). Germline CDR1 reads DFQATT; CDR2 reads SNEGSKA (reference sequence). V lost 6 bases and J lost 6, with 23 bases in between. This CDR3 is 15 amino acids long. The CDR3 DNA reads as TGCAGTGCCCCGCAGGGAAAAGGAACACTGAATGGCTACACCTTC. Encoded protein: CSAPQGKGTLNGYTF.

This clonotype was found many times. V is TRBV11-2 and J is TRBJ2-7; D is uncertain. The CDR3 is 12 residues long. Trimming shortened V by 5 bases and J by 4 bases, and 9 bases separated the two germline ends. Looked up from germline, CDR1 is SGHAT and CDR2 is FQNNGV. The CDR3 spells CASSDVRYEQYV. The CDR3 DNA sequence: TGTGCCAGCAGCGACGTTCGGTACGAGCAGTACGTC.

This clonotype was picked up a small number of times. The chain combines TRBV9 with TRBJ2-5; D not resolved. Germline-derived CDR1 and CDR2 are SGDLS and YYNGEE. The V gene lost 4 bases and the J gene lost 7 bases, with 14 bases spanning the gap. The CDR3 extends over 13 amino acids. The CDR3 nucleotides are TGTGCCAGCAGCCCCCTTGCCGGCGGGACCCAGTACTTC. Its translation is CASSPLAGGTQYF.

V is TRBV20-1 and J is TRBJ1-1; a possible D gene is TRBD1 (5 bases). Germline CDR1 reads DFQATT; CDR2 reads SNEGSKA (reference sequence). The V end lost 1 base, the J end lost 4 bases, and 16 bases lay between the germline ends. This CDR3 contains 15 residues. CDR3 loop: CSARATRGGGTEAFF. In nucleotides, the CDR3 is TGCAGTGCTAGAGCCACACGGGGCGGTGGCACTGAAGCTTTCTTT.

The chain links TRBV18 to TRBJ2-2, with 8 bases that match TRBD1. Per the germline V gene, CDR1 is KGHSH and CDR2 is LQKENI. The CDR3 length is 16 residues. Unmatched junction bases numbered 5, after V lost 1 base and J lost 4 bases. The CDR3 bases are TGTGCCAGCTCACCACGTGGGGACAGGCCCACCGGGGAGCTGTTTTTT. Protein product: CASSPRGDRPTGELFF.

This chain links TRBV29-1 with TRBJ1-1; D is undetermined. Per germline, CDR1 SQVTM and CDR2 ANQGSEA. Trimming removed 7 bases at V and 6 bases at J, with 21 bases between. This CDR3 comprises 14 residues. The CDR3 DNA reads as TGCAGCGCGGGAATGGGGTACGGGGTGGCTGAAGCTTTCTTT. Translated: CSAGMGYGVAEAFF.

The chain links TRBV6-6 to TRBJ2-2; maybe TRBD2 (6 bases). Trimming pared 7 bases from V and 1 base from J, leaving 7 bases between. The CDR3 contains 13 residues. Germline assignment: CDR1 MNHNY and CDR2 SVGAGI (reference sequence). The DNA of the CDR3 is TGTGCCAGCAAGGGACTGAACACCGGGGAGCTGTTTTTT. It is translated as CASKGLNTGELFF.

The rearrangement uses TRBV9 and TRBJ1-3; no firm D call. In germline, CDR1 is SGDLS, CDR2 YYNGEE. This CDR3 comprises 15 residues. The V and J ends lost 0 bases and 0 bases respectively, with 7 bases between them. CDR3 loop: CASSVGATSGNTIYF. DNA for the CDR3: TGTGCCAGCAGCGTAGGGGCCACCTCTGGAAACACCATATATTTT. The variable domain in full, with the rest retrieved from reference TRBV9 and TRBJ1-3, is DSGVTQTPKHLITATGQRVTLRCSPRSGDLSVYWYQQSLDQGLQFLIQYYNGEERAKGNILERFSAQQFPDLHSELNLSSLELGDSALYFCASSVGATSGNTIYFGEGSWLTVV.

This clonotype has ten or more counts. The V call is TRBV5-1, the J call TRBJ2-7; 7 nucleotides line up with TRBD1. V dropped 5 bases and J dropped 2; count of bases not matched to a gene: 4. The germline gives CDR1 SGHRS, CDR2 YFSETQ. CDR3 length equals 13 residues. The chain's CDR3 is CASSYDRAYEQYV. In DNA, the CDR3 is TGCGCCAGCAGTTATGACAGGGCCTACGAGCAGTACGTC.

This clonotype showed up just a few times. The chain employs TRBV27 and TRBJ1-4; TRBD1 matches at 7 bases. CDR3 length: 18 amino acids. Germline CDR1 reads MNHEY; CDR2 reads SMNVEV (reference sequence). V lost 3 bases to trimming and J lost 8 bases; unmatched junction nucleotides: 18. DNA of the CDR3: TGTGCCAGCAGTTTCAACAACCCCCTGAGGGGGCTTTCCGAAAAACTGTTTTTT. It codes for CASSFNNPLRGLSEKLFF.

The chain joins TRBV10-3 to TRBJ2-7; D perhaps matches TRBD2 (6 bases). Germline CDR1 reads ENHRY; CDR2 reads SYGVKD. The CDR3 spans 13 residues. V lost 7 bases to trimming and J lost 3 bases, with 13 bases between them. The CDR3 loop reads CAINLGLVYEQYV. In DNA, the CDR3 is TGTGCCATCAACCTGGGACTGGTCTACGAGCAGTACGTC.

CDR3 protein: CASSLGSVRYNEQFF. The DNA for the CDR3 is TGCGCCAGTTCCCTTGGGTCAGTAAGATACAATGAGCAGTTCTTC. J is TRBJ2-1 and V is TRBV10-1; no clear D. The CDR3 sequence is 15 residues long. Trimming took 9 bases from V and 4 from J, leaving 19 bases between them. Germline CDR1 is WNHNN and CDR2 is SYGVQD (reference sequence).

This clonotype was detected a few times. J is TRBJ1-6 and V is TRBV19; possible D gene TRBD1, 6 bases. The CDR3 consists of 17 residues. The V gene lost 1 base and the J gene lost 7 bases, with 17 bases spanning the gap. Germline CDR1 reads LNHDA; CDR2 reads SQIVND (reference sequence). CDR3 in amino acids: CASSIVSAGTTNSPLHF. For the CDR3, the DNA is TGTGCCAGTAGTATAGTAAGTGCGGGGACAACAAATTCACCCCTCCACTTT.

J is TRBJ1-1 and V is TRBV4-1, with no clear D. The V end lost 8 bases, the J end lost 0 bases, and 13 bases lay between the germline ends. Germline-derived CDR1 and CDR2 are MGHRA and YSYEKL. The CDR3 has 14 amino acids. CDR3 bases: TGCGCCAGCTCTATTTTGGGAATGAACACTGAAGCTTTCTTT. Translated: CASSILGMNTEAFF.

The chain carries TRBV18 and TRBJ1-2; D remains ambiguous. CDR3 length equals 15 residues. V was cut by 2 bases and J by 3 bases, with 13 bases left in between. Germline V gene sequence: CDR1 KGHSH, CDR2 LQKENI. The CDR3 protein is CASSPASRTDYGYTF. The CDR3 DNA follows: TGTGCCAGCTCACCAGCATCCAGGACCGACTATGGCTACACCTTC.

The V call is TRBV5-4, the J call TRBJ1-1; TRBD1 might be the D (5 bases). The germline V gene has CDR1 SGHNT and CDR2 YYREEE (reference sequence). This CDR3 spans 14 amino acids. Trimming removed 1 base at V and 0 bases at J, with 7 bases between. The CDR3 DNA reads TGTGCCAGCAGCTTGAAGGGGCTGAACACTGAAGCTTTCTTT. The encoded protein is CASSLKGLNTEAFF. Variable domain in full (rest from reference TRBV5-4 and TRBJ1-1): ETGVTQSPTHLIKTRGQQVTLRCSSQSGHNTVSWYQQALGQGPQFIFQYYREEENGRGNFPPRFSGLQFPNYSSELNVNALELDDSALYLCASSLKGLNTEAFFGQGTRLTVV.